This T cell receptor beta chain stems from a study of CD8+ T cells in alopecia areata. CDR1 and CDR2 (germline): MNHEY, SMNVEV (reference sequence). The CDR3 length is 16 residues. Deletions cut 2 bases from V and 4 bases from J, with 14 bases between. Extracted RNA was reverse transcribed into cDNA, the sequencing template. Only in-frame clones appear in the TCRdb table, and some are missing; sequencing was by immunoSEQ multiplex PCR. In the table there are some 51,000 clones, around 96% of which are singletons. This TCR came from a human donor with alopecia areata. The source material was CD8+ T cells sorted from blood, sampled at week 0. The J gene is TRBJ2-2, the V gene TRBV27; D might be TRBD2 (6 bases). CDR3: CASSLRAGIGTGELFF. CDR3 sequence (DNA): TGTGCCAGCAGTTTAAGGGCGGGGATAGGCACCGGGGAGCTGTTTTTT.